A single sample gave rise to the 4 T cell receptor beta chains below, sequenced in a study of blood T cell repertoires in COVID-19 (dated by TCRdb to 2019 to 2021). Library prep was done by the immunoSEQ multiplex PCR assay. Sourced from immuneACCESS, this table was stored by TCRdb with only in-frame sequences that have V and J called. A share of the clones is absent; for the studies checked, an unresolved V gene accounts for under half, and the remainder has no known explanation. The sample yields about 270,000 clones; approximately 85% were counted once. The top ten hold roughly 13% of the sample. The specimen was peripheral blood. Receptor source: a human donor in a cohort sampled during active COVID-19.

The chain links TRBV6-5 to TRBJ1-2; tentative D call: TRBD1 (6 bases). V was trimmed by 6 bases and J by 2 bases, leaving 10 bases between them. This CDR3 is built from 13 residues. CDR1 is MNHEY and CDR2 is SVGAGI in the germline V gene. CDR3 loop: CASRQQGNYGYTF. CDR3 sequence (DNA): TGTGCCAGCAGGCAACAGGGAAACTATGGCTACACCTTC.

V and J are TRBV5-1 and TRBJ2-1; tentative D call: TRBD2 (5 bases). The CDR3 spans 14 residues. Trimming removed 8 bases from V and 9 bases from J, with 21 bases in between. Germline V gene data show CDR1 as SGHRS and CDR2 as YFSETQ. The CDR3 reads CASTGSIGVSEQFF. The CDR3 coding sequence is TGCGCCAGTACGGGGAGTATCGGGGTTAGTGAGCAGTTCTTC. The full variable domain, in which reference TRBV5-1 and TRBJ2-1 provide the parts outside the CDR3, is KAGVTQTPRYLIKTRGQQVTLSCSPISGHRSVSWYQQTPGQGLQFLFEYFSETQRNKGNFPGRFSGRQFSNSRSEMNVSTLELGDSALYLCASTGSIGVSEQFFGPGTRLTVL.

To note about this clone: One end of the junction is discordant with germline, which a read error may explain. The DNA of the CDR3 is TGTGCCAGCAGCCGAAAACCTGCGGGACAGGTCCTCTTC. Protein: CASSRKPAGQVLF. The J gene is TRBJ2-1, the V gene TRBV3-1 (or the pseudogene TRBV3-2); TRBD1 agrees at 8 bases. The CDR3 totals 13 residues. Germline assignment: CDR1 LGHDT and CDR2 YNNKEL (reference sequence).

The chain uses TRBV20-1 and TRBJ2-1, with 9 nucleotides matching TRBD2. Germline CDR1 and CDR2: DFQATT and SNEGSKA (reference sequence). After removal of 3 bases from V and 9 bases from J, the junction contained 9 bases not matched to a gene. This CDR3 is built from 14 residues. The CDR3 sequence is CSASQASGDGEQFF. The DNA of the CDR3 is TGCAGTGCTAGTCAGGCTAGCGGGGATGGTGAGCAGTTCTTC.